The clone carrying this TCR beta chain has only a few counts. Antigen: not known. The data derive from a study of vaccination and CD4 T cells after COVID-19. The study's findings and limits: Only post-vaccination samples contained a median approximately 86% of the reactive clones in convalescent patients. There was no significant change from around 19 to 38 median reactive clonotypes.

Documented time point: late sampling 161 to 241 days after vaccination in a few convalescent patients. The treatment here: roughly ten-day PBMC culture with coronavirus spike peptide pools or control peptides (ViraFEST assay). First, ViraFEST expanded antigen-specific T cells with peptide pools, and next it sequenced the TCRs. Trimming at V came to 0 bases and at J to 4 bases, leaving 8 bases not matched to a gene. The CDR3 consists of 15 residues. Germline loops: CDR1 DFQATT, CDR2 SNEGSKA (reference sequence). Oncomine TCR Beta short-read sequencing was applied to DNA from cultured CD4+ T cells. TCRdb independently ran MiXCR on the PCR reads; one entry per CDR3 protein. The top ten hold roughly 30% of the sample, which has some 20,000 distinct CDR3 sequences, roughly two fifths seen once.

The rearrangement uses TRBV20-1 and TRBJ2-5; 7 bases line up with TRBD2. The receptor comes from a human donor who had recovered from COVID-19. The sample here was CD4+ T cells from blood, cultured in vitro, taken about 7 months after SARS-CoV-2 vaccination. The CDR3 region is CSAREEGGVGETQYF. Here the CDR3 DNA reads TGCAGTGCTAGAGAGGAGGGAGGGGTTGGAGAGACCCAGTACTTC.